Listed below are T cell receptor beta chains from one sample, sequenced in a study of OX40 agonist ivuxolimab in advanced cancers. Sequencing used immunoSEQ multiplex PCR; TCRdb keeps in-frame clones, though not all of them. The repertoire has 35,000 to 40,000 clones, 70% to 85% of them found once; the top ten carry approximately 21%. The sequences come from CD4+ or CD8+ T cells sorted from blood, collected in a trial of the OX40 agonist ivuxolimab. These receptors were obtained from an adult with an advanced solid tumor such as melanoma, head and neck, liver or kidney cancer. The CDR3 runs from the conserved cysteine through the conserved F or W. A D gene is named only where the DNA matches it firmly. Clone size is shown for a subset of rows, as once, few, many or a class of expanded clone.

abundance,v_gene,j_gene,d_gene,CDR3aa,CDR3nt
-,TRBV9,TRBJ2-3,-,CASSVRATDTQYF,TGTGCCAGCAGCGTAAGGGCCACAGATACGCAGTATTTT
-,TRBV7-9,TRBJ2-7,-,CASSLVRWAGSIPTF,TGTGCCAGCAGCTTAGTCCGTTGGGCAGGTTCCATACCAACATTC
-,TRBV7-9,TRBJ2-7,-,CASSLGRFFGEQYF,TGTGCCAGCAGTCTTGGGCGGTTCTTTGGGGAGCAGTACTTC
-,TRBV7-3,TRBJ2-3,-,CASSLAGRDQYF,TGTGCCAGCAGCTTGGCCGGGCGGGATCAGTATTTT
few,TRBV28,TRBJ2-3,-,CASSRLALGTDTQYF,TGTGCCAGCAGTCGCTTAGCGTTGGGCACAGATACGCAGTATTTT
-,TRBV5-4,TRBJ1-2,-,CASSLVGSGYTF,TGTGCCAGCAGCTTGGTGGGCTCTGGCTACACCTTC
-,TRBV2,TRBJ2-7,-,CAGRRAYEQYF,TGTGCCGGCCGGAGGGCGTACGAGCAGTACTTC
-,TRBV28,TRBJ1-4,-,CASSLRPNEKLFF,TGTGCCAGCAGTTTACGTCCGAATGAAAAACTGTTTTTT
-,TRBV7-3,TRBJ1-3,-,CASSLTAPGSGNTIYF,TGTGCCAGCAGCTTAACGGCACCAGGCTCTGGAAACACCATATATTTT
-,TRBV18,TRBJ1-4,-,CASSLTATNEKLFF,TGTGCCAGCTCCCTCACCGCAACTAATGAAAAACTGTTTTTT
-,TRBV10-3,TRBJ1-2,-,CAITGARENYGYTF,TGTGCCATCACAGGGGCCAGGGAGAACTATGGCTACACCTTC
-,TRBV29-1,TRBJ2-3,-,CSVGALGLQDTQYF,TGCAGCGTTGGAGCGCTAGGCTTACAAGATACGCAGTATTTT
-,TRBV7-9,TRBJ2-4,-,CASSPPFGVREKAKNIQYF,TGTGCCAGCAGCCCGCCATTTGGGGTAAGGGAGAAAGCCAAAAACATTCAGTACTTC
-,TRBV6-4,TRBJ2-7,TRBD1,CASTVNSTGTGNF,TGTGCCAGCACCGTTAACTCAACCGGGACAGGGAACTTC
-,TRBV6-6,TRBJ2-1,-,CASSTDNEQFF,TGTGCCAGCAGTACCGACAATGAGCAGTTCTTC
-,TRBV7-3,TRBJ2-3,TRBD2,CASSLTGLAADTQYF,TGTGCCAGCAGCTTAACCGGACTAGCTGCAGATACGCAGTATTTT
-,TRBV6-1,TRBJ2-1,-,CASSATSNLYNEQFF,TGTGCCAGCAGCGCAACTAGCAACCTGTACAATGAGCAGTTCTTC
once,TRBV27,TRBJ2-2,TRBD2,CASSITSGSGTGELFF,TGTGCCAGCAGTATCACTAGCGGGAGTGGGACCGGGGAGCTGTTTTTT
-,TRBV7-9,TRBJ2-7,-,CASSSDGYEQYF,TGTGCCAGCAGCTCGGACGGCTACGAGCAGTACTTC
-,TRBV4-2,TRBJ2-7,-,CASSQDRVAYEQYF,TGTGCCAGCAGCCAAGATCGGGTTGCCTACGAGCAGTACTTC
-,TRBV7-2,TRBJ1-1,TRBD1,CASSFGTVNTEAFF,TGTGCCAGCAGCTTCGGGACAGTGAACACTGAAGCTTTCTTT
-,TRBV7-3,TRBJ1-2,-,CASSLVAGSYTF,TGTGCCAGCAGCTTAGTGGCAGGGAGCTACACCTTC
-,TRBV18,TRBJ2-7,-,CASSPGSHYEQYF,TGTGCCAGCTCACCAGGATCACACTACGAGCAGTACTTC
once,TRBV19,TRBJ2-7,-,CASSMDSPYEQYF,TGTGCCAGTAGTATGGACAGCCCCTACGAGCAGTACTTC
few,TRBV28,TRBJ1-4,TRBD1,CASRGTGDNEKLFF,TGTGCCAGCAGGGGGACAGGGGATAATGAAAAACTGTTTTTT
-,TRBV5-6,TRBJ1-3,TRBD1,CASSLGQGALSGNTIYF,TGTGCCAGCAGCTTGGGACAGGGGGCCCTCTCTGGAAACACCATATATTTT
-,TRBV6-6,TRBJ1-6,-,CASSPAVSPLHF,TGTGCCAGCAGCCCAGCGGTTTCACCCCTCCACTTT
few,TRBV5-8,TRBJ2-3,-,CASSLSGGTDTQYF,TGTGCCAGCAGCTTGTCAGGGGGGACAGATACGCAGTATTTT
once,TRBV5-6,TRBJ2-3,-,CASGDRGGTDTQYF,TGTGCCAGCGGCGATCGGGGTGGAACAGATACGCAGTATTTT
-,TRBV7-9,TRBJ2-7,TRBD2,CASSPRVAGSYEQYF,TGTGCCAGCAGCCCACGAGTAGCGGGGTCCTACGAGCAGTACTTC
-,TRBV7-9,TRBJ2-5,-,CASSLTGPQETQYF,TGTGCCAGCAGCTTAACTGGCCCCCAAGAGACCCAGTACTTC
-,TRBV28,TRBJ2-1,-,CASTRGSYNEQFF,TGTGCCAGCACCAGAGGGTCCTACAATGAGCAGTTCTTC
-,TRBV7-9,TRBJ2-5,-,CASSQDRLQETQYF,TGTGCCAGCAGCCAAGACAGATTACAAGAGACCCAGTACTTC
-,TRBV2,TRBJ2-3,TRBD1,CASSVGTGRGTDTQYF,TGTGCCAGCAGTGTTGGGACAGGGAGGGGCACAGATACGCAGTATTTT
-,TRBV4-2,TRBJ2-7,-,CASSAAGTRSYEQYF,TGTGCCAGCAGCGCCGCCGGGACCCGGTCCTACGAGCAGTACTTC
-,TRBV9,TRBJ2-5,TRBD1,CASSPRTGYIGTQYF,TGTGCCAGCAGCCCACGGACAGGGTATATAGGAACCCAGTACTTC
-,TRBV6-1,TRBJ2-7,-,CASSVGVYEQYF,TGTGCCAGCAGTGTGGGGGTCTACGAGCAGTACTTC